These T cell receptor beta chains were read from a single sample in a study of T cells in localized non-small cell lung cancer. TCRdb's copy holds only in-frame clones and misses some; the assay was immunoSEQ multiplex PCR. The sample gives tens of thousands of clones, 80% of which show up once; approximately 9.6% is in the top ten. This specimen consisted of peripheral blood, obtained before any cancer treatment. The source of these receptors is a female donor aged 60 or older with stage I lung adenocarcinoma. CDR3s include the opening cysteine and the closing phenylalanine or tryptophan. The D gene is left open where the match is weak. Not all rows give a size; the values are once, few, many and, for expanded clones, a class.

14,TRBV10-2,TRBJ2-7,once,.,TGCGCCAGCAGTGAGGTCAGCCAGACCTACGAGCAGTACTTC,CASSEVSQTYEQYF
14,TRBV4-2,TRBJ2-4,few,.,TGTGCCAGCAGCCAAGAGGCGGGGGCGAACATTCAGTACTTC,CASSQEAGANIQYF
17,TRBV7-6,TRBJ1-1,few,TRBD1,TGTGCCAGCAGCTTAGCGCTTGGACAGGGGAGTTTCTCTGAAGCTTTCTTT,CASSLALGQGSFSEAFF
13,TRBV19,TRBJ1-5,.,.,TGTGCCAGTAGTAAACAGCCCAATCAGCCCCAGCATTTT,CASSKQPNQPQHF
15,TRBV25-1,TRBJ1-6,.,TRBD1,TGTGCCAGCAGTGAGGGAACAGGGGATAATTCACCCCTCCACTTT,CASSEGTGDNSPLHF
14,TRBV29-1,TRBJ2-5,.,TRBD2,TGCAGCGTTGGGCTAGCGGGGGGGCGGGAGACCCAGTACTTC,CSVGLAGGRETQYF
15,TRBV7-2,TRBJ1-5,few,.,TGTGCCAGCAGCTCTAAGTTATTTGGCAATCAGCCCCAGCATTTT,CASSSKLFGNQPQHF
14,TRBV10-3,TRBJ2-1,once,TRBD2,TGTGCCATCAGAGCTAGCGGGTCTTACAATGAGCAGTTCTTC,CAIRASGSYNEQFF
15,TRBV11-2,TRBJ2-3,.,TRBD1,TGTGCCAGCAGCTTAGGGGGACAGAGCACAGATACGCAGTATTTT,CASSLGGQSTDTQYF
16,TRBV4-1,TRBJ1-3,.,TRBD1,TGCGCCAGCAGCCGCAGAGCGACAGGGTCTGGAAACACCATATATTTT,CASSRRATGSGNTIYF
14,TRBV9,TRBJ1-1,.,.,TGTGCCAGCAGCGTAGTAGGGTCGAACACTGAAGCTTTCTTT,CASSVVGSNTEAFF
14,TRBV30,TRBJ1-6,.,TRBD1,TGTGCCTGGAGGGGGACAGGGGGAAATTCACCCCTCCACTTT,CAWRGTGGNSPLHF
13,TRBV7-7,TRBJ2-2,.,.,TGTGCTAGCAGCCGCGCGAACACCGGGGAGCTGTTTTTT,CASSRANTGELFF
12,TRBV7-2,TRBJ2-3,.,.,TGTGCCAGCAGCATAGCTTCGGATACGCAGTATTTT,CASSIASDTQYF
15,TRBV7-8,TRBJ2-5,.,.,TGTGCCAGCAGCTTAGCACCAGGTGTACAAGAGACCCAGTACTTC,CASSLAPGVQETQYF
14,TRBV9,TRBJ2-2,.,TRBD1,TGTGCCAGCAGCGACAGGGGGCTCACCGGGGAGCTGTTTTTT,CASSDRGLTGELFF
15,TRBV5-1,TRBJ1-4,.,.,TGCGCCAGCAGCTTGGCCGGGGGACCTGGTGAAAAACTGTTTTTT,CASSLAGGPGEKLFF
14,TRBV9,TRBJ2-3,.,.,TGTGCCAGCAGCGGGGGGACTAGCACAGATACGCAGTATTTT,CASSGGTSTDTQYF
12,TRBV18,TRBJ2-3,.,.,TGTGCCAGCTCACCACCGTCCGAATCGCAGTATTTT,CASSPPSESQYF
13,TRBV2,TRBJ2-5,.,.,TGTGCCAGTAGGAGAGGGCTGCAAGAGACCCAGTACTTC,CASRRGLQETQYF
18,TRBV4-1,TRBJ2-7,.,TRBD1,TGCGCCAGCAGCCAAGAAGATGGAACCGGGACAGGCGGCTACGAGCAGTACTTC,CASSQEDGTGTGGYEQYF
11,TRBV29-1,TRBJ1-2,.,TRBD1,TGCAGCGCATCGGACAGGGGGGGCTACACCTTC,CSASDRGGYTF
15,TRBV11-2,TRBJ2-7,.,.,TGTGCCACCCTAGGAGACTTGGGAGGCTCCTACGAGCAGTACTTC,CATLGDLGGSYEQYF
14,TRBV7-8,TRBJ1-2,few,.,TGTGCCAGCAGCTTAAGGGGGGAGGGCTATGGCTACACCTTC,CASSLRGEGYGYTF
15,TRBV7-7,TRBJ2-3,.,TRBD2,TGTGCTAGCAGCTTGACTAGCGGGAGTGCAGATACGCAGTATTTT,CASSLTSGSADTQYF
14,TRBV27,TRBJ2-5,.,TRBD1,TGTGCCAGCAGTCCCGGGACAGGGGGAGAGACCCAGTACTTC,CASSPGTGGETQYF
13,TRBV2,TRBJ2-7,.,TRBD2,TGTGCCAGCAGTAACGGACTAGCTCTCGAGCAGTACTTC,CASSNGLALEQYF
16,TRBV14,TRBJ2-3,.,.,TGTGCCAGCAGCCAACGGGCCGGTCTTAGCACAGATACGCAGTATTTT,CASSQRAGLSTDTQYF
16,TRBV2,TRBJ2-5,few,TRBD2,TGTGCCAGCTGCCGGGAGGCAACTAGTCGGGGGGAGACCCAGTACTTC,CASCREATSRGETQYF
15,TRBV2,TRBJ2-5,few,.,TGTGCCAGCAGTGAACCAGTAGCGTCCGTGGAGACCCAGTACTTC,CASSEPVASVETQYF
15,TRBV4-3,TRBJ1-4,.,.,TGCGCCAGCAGCCCCTCAACTGCAACTAATGAAAAACTGTTTTTT,CASSPSTATNEKLFF
14,TRBV28,TRBJ1-2,.,TRBD1,TGTGCCAGCATTCCCCACGCAGGGGGCTATGGCTACACCTTC,CASIPHAGGYGYTF
14,TRBV6-5,TRBJ1-2,.,TRBD1,TGTGCCAGCAGTGCCGGGACAGGGGCCGCCCGCCACACCTTC,CASSAGTGAARHTF
15,TRBV21-1,TRBJ1-1,.,.,TGTGCCAGCAGCAAAGGGACGGTCCAGGACACTGAAGCTTTCTTT,CASSKGTVQDTEAFF
13,TRBV28,TRBJ2-3,.,TRBD1,TGTGCCTCCGGGACAGCCTCCACAGATACGCAGTATTTT,CASGTASTDTQYF
15,TRBV6-1,TRBJ2-3,.,TRBD1,TGTGCCAGCAGCCGACAGGGGGCCCCCACAGATACGCAGTATTTT,CASSRQGAPTDTQYF
16,TRBV30,TRBJ2-2,.,TRBD1,TGTGCCTGGAAGGACAGGTCCGTATACCGCACCGGGGAGCTGTTTTTT,CAWKDRSVYRTGELFF
14,TRBV15,TRBJ1-4,.,.,TGTGCCACCAGCGGGGGGACACGGGGTGAAAAACTGTTTTTT,CATSGGTRGEKLFF
12,TRBV28,TRBJ2-7,.,.,TGTGCCAGCAGTCTCGCCACAACGGGGCAGTACTTC,CASSLATTGQYF
14,TRBV5-4,TRBJ1-2,.,.,TGTGCCAGCAGCCGTGAATGGGTGAACTATGGCTACACCTTC,CASSREWVNYGYTF
14,TRBV29-1,TRBJ1-5,.,TRBD1,TGCAGCGTTGCGGGACAGGCGAGCAATCAGCCCCAGCATTTT,CSVAGQASNQPQHF
13,TRBV9,TRBJ2-5,.,.,TGTGCCAGCAGCGAGGCCCAGGGAGAGACCCAGTACTTC,CASSEAQGETQYF
14,TRBV5-5,TRBJ1-2,.,TRBD1,TGTGCCAGCAGCTTGGTAGCAGGGGGAGGTGGCTACACCTTC,CASSLVAGGGGYTF
16,TRBV7-9,TRBJ2-7,.,.,TGTGCCAGCAGCTTAGTGGGCGGGACAGTTCCCTACGAGCAGTACTTC,CASSLVGGTVPYEQYF
16,TRBV7-9,TRBJ1-6,.,.,TGTGCCAGCAGCTTAATTCCGGGGGAAGGGAATTCACCCCTCCACTTT,CASSLIPGEGNSPLHF
15,TRBV2,TRBJ1-4,.,TRBD1,TGTGCCAGCACCCTAGTGGGACAGGGAAATGAAAAACTGTTTTTT,CASTLVGQGNEKLFF
15,TRBV7-6,TRBJ2-7,once,.,TGTGCCAGCAGCTTAGGAGGGGCTTCCCCCTACGAGCAGTACTTC,CASSLGGASPYEQYF
14,TRBV27,TRBJ1-1,few,.,TGTGCCAGCAGTTTACGGGCTTTGAACACTGAAGCTTTCTTT,CASSLRALNTEAFF
14,TRBV19,TRBJ1-3,.,.,TGTGCCAGTAGCACCGGTTTCTCTGGAAACACCATATATTTT,CASSTGFSGNTIYF
15,TRBV19,TRBJ1-4,.,TRBD1,TGTGCCAGTACCCAAGACAGGGGACCTAATGAAAAACTGTTTTTT,CASTQDRGPNEKLFF
13,TRBV4-2,TRBJ1-1,.,TRBD1,TGTGCCGGCAGCCAGGACAGGGGCCACGAAGCTTTCTTT,CAGSQDRGHEAFF
15,TRBV7-3,TRBJ2-5,.,TRBD2,TGTGCCAGCAGCCCGACTAGCGGGAGTCGAGAGACCCAGTACTTC,CASSPTSGSRETQYF
15,TRBV5-1,TRBJ2-3,.,.,TGCGCCAGCAGCTCGGAGGGGGGAAGGGCAGATACGCAGTATTTT,CASSSEGGRADTQYF
15,TRBV6-5,TRBJ2-3,.,.,TGTGCCAGCAGCCCAGGGCAACTTACCACAGATACGCAGTATTTT,CASSPGQLTTDTQYF
18,TRBV5-6,TRBJ1-4,.,TRBD1,TGTGCCAGCAGCTTGCGGACAGGGGCTATGAGTAGTAATGAAAAACTGTTTTTT,CASSLRTGAMSSNEKLFF
14,TRBV6-6,TRBJ1-1,.,.,TGTGCCATCATTACGGCCGGTACGAACACTGAAGCTTTCTTT,CAIITAGTNTEAFF
14,TRBV6-6,TRBJ1-2,.,.,TGTGCCAGCAGTCCTACTTTGAGGGGGGATGGCTACACCTTC,CASSPTLRGDGYTF
16,TRBV7-7,TRBJ2-2,.,.,TGTGCCAGCAGCCCGACCCACTCCTCGAGGAACGGGGAGCTGTTTTTT,CASSPTHSSRNGELFF
13,TRBV7-9,TRBJ1-2,.,.,TGTGCCAGCAGCTTAACTCTTTCCCATGGCTACACCTTC,CASSLTLSHGYTF